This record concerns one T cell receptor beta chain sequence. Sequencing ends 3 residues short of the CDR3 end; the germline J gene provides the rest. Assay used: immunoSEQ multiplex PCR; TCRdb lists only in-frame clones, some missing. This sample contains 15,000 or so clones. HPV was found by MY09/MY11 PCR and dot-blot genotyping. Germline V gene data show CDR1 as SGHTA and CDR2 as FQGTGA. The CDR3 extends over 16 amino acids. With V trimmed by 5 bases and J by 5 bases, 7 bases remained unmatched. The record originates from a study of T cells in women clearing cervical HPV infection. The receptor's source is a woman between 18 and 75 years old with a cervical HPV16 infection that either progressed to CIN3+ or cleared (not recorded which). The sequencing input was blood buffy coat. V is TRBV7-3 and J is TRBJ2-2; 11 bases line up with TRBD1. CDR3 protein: CASSLHGTGGTGELFF. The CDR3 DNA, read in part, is TGTGCCAGCAGCCTCCACGGGACAGGGGGAACCGGGGAG.